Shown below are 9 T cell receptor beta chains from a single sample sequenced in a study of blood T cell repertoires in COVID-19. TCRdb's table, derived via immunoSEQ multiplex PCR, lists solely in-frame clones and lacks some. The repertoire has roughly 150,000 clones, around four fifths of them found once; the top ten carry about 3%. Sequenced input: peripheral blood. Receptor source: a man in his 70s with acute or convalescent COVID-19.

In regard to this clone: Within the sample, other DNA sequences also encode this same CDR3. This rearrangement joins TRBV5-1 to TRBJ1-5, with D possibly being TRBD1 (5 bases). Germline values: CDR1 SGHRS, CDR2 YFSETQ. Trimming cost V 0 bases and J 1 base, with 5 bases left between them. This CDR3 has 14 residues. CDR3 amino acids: CASSLGGSNQPQHF. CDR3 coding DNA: TGCGCCAGCAGCTTGGGGGGCAGCAATCAGCCCCAGCATTTT.

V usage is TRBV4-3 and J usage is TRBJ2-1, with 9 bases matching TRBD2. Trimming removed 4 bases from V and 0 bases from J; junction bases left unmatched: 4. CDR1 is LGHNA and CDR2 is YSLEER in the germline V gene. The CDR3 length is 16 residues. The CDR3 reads CASSRYSGSSYNEQFF. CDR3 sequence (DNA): TGCGCCAGCAGCCGCTATAGCGGGAGCTCCTACAATGAGCAGTTCTTC.

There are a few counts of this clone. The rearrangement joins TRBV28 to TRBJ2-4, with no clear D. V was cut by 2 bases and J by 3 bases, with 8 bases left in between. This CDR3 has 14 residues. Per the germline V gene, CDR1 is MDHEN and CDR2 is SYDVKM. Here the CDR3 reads CASSLVPVKNIQYF. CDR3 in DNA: TGTGCCAGCAGTTTAGTACCAGTCAAAAACATTCAGTACTTC.

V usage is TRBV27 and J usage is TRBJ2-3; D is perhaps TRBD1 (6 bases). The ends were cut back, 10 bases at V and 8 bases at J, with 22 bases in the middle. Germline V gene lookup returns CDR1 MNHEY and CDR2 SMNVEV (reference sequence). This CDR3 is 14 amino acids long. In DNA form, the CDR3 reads TGTGCCACCGTAAAAGGGGGTGTGATCCGTACGCAGTATTTT. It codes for CATVKGGVIRTQYF.

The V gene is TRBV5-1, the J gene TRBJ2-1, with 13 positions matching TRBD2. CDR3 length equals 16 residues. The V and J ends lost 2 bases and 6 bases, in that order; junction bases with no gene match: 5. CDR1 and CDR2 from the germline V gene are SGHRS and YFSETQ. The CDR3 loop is CASSLYTSGGANEQFF. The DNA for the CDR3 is TGCGCCAGCAGCTTATATACTAGCGGGGGGGCCAATGAGCAGTTCTTC.

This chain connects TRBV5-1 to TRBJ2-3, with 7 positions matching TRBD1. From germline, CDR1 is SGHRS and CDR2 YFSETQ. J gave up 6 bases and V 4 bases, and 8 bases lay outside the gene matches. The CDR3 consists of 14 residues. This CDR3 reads CASSARQGRDTQYF. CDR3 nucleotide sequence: TGCGCCAGCAGCGCCCGACAGGGTCGGGATACGCAGTATTTT.

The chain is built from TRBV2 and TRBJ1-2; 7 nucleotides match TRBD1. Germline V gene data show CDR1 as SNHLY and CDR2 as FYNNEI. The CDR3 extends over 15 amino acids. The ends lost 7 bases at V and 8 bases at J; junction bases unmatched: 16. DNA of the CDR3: TGTGCCAGCAACAGGGGACTTAGAACCATGGTCGGCTACACCTTC. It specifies CASNRGLRTMVGYTF.

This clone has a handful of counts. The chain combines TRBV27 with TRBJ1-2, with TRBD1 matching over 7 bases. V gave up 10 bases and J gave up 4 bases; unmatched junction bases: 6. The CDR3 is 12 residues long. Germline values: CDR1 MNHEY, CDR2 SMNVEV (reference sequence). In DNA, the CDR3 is TGTGCCAAACCCACAGGGGTCTATGGCTACACCTTC. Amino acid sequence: CAKPTGVYGYTF.

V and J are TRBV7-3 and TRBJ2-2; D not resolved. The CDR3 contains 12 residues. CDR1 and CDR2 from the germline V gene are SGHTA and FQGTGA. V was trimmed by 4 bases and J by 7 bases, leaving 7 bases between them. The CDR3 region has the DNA TGTGCCAGCAGCTCCGGTCTCGGGGAGCTGTTTTTT. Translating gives CASSSGLGELFF.